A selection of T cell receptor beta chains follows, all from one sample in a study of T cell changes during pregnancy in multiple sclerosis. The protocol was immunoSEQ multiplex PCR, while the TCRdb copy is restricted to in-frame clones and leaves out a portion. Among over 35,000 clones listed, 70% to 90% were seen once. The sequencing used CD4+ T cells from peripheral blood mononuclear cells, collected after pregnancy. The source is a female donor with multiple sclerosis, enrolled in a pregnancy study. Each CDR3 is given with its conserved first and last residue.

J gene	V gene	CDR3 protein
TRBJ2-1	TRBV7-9	CASSLVGGSSYNEQFF
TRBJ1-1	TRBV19	CASSDRGRTEAFF
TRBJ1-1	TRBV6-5	CASSPQPGGTEAFF
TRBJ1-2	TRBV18	CASSSRDRGPGYTF
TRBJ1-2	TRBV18	CASSPQGAAGYTF
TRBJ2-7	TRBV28	CASNRGTGRLSYEQYF
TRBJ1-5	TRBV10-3	CAISESRGGQPQHF
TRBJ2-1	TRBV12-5	CASGLSTGGYNEQFF
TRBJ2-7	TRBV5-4	CASSFNYEQYF
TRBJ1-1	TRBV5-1	CASSLTVNTEAFF
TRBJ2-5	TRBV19	CASSRSGTSGESTQYF
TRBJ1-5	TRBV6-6	CASRRGSFSNQPQHF
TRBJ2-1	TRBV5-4	CASSGGTDQSYNEQFF
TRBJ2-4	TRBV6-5	CASSPGQLKNIQYF
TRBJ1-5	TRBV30	CAWRNTGKHQPQHF
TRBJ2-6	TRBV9	CASSVWGRSGANVLTF
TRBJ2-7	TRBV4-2	CASSQPRTSGGSYEQYF
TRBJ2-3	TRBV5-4	CASSIDFSTDTQYF
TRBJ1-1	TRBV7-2	CASSPRGGDTEAFF
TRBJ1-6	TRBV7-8	CASSLEWRTGFSPLHF
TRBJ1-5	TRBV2	CASSEFWTGGKYGNQPQHF
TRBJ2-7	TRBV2	CASSLTGTAPYEQYF
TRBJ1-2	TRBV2	CASSEMQIGYTF
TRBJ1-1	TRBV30	CAWSRGYSTEAFF
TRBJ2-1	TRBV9	CASSPSGVEQFF
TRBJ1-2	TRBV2	CASSTRGTSYGYTF
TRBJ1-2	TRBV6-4	CASSDSTGGYTF